This T cell receptor (beta chain) was recovered during a study of early stage breast cancer tumors. Whole-study context: Each sample averaged approximately 9.6-fold read coverage.

The assay was immunoSEQ multiplex PCR, and TCRdb's table has in-frame clones only and misses some. The repertoire includes about 30,000 clones, 72% of them detected once, and roughly 33% sits in the top ten. Trimming cost V 5 bases and J 6 bases, with 13 bases left between them. Germline assignment: CDR1 KGHSH and CDR2 LQKENI. The CDR3 runs to 13 residues. This clone was seen a handful of times. What it binds is unknown. The study, taken as a whole, reports: In about 85% of the 16 patients, blood comparison separated tumor from normal breast. Enriched TCRB sequences shared across patients were mostly commonly generated sequences.

The chain links TRBV18 to TRBJ1-1, with unresolved D. Sequenced input: blood. The TCR sequence derives from a person in their fifties with breast cancer. DNA of the CDR3: TGTGCCAGCTCATCCCGGTTGGAGTCTGAAGCTTTCTTT. This sequence encodes CASSSRLESEAFF. Using reference TRBV18 and TRBJ1-1 for the parts outside the CDR3, the full variable domain is NAGVMQNPRHLVRRRGQEARLRCSPMKGHSHVYWYRQLPEEGLKFMVYLQKENIIDESGMPKERFSAEFPKEGPSILRIQQVVRGDSAAYFCASSSRLESEAFFGQGTRLTVV.